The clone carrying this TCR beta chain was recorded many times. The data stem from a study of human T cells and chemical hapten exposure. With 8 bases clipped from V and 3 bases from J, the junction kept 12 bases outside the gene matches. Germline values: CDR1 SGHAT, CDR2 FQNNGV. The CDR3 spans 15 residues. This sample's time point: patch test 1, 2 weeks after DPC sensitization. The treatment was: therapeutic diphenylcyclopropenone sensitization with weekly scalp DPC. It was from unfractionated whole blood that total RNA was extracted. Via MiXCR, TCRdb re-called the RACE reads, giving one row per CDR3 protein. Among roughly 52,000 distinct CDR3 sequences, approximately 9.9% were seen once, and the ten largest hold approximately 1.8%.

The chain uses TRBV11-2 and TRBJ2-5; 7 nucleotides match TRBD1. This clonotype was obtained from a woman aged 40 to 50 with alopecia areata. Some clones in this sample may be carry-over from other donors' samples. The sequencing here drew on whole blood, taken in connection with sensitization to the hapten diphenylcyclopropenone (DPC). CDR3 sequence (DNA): TGTGCCAGCCGTTGGACTCACAGGGGCGAAGAGACCCAGTACTTC. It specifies CASRWTHRGEETQYF.